This entry concerns a single T cell receptor (beta chain). Its antigen remains unidentified. These data come from a study of Graves' ophthalmopathy and Graves' hyperthyroidism. RNA transcripts were the source from which TCR beta CDR3 regions were amplified. After a first-round RT-PCR with HTBI primers, a second-round multiplex PCR was run. TCRdb called the multiplex PCR reads again in MiXCR, with one record for every CDR3 protein. The sample holds hundreds of thousands of distinct CDR3 sequences; over 40% are singletons and the top ten take over 2.5%. Clinical symptoms, serum thyroxine, TRAb, thyroid ultrasound and orbital computed tomography formed the basis of diagnosis. The CDR3 has 13 amino acids. The germline CDR1 and CDR2 sequences are ENHRY and SYGVKD. Trimming took off 6 bases at V and 4 bases at J, with 7 bases between the two ends. Study-level points and caveats: Appearing in blood as well were most expanded thyroid clonotypes above 0.001 frequency. The model forecast ophthalmopathy progression, reaching roughly 71% sensitivity and approximately 72% specificity.

This clonotype was obtained from an adult man with Graves' ophthalmopathy. The gene calls are TRBV10-3 and TRBJ2-6, with D hard to call. What was sequenced was peripheral blood. CDR3 DNA sequence: TGTGCCATCAGGAACCCGGGGGCCAACGTCCTGACTTTC. Protein product: CAIRNPGANVLTF.